These 22 T cell receptor beta chains share one sample of origin, sequenced in a study of OX40 agonist ivuxolimab in advanced cancers. Produced via immunoSEQ multiplex PCR; TCRdb's table is partial and in-frame only. The sample carries some 74,000 clones, approximately 78% recorded once. The input for sequencing was CD4+ or CD8+ T cells sorted from blood, taken in a trial of the OX40 agonist ivuxolimab. Source of these receptors: an adult with an advanced solid tumor such as melanoma, head and neck, liver or kidney cancer.

The chain employs TRBV7-2 and TRBJ1-2; D is perhaps TRBD1 (6 bases). Between the trimmed V and J ends, which lost 1 base and 6 bases, there was a span of 15 bases. The CDR3 contains 15 residues. Germline-derived CDR1 and CDR2 are SGHTA and FQGNSA. CDR3 loop: CASSLVGGPQNGYTF. The CDR3 DNA follows: TGTGCCAGCAGCTTAGTTGGGGGGCCGCAGAATGGCTACACCTTC.

This clone was detected only a few times. This chain connects TRBV29-1 to TRBJ2-1; no clear D. The length of the CDR3 is 13 residues. V lost 0 bases to trimming and J lost 4 bases, with 7 bases between them. Germline loops: CDR1 SQVTM, CDR2 ANQGSEA. The CDR3 DNA reads TGCAGCGTTGAAGATGACGGATACAATGAGCAGTTCTTC. It codes for CSVEDDGYNEQFF.

This chain connects TRBV4-1 to TRBJ1-6; no firm D call. This CDR3 is built from 13 residues. V was trimmed by 1 base and J by 12 bases, leaving 10 bases between them. CDR1 and CDR2 from the germline V gene are MGHRA and YSYEKL. The CDR3: CASSQAGNLPLHF. For the CDR3, the DNA is TGCGCCAGCAGCCAAGCCGGAAACTTACCCCTCCACTTT.

A note on this clone: At one boundary the junction diverges from the germline segment, which might be a read error. The chain links TRBV5-4 to TRBJ1-1; D not resolved. Germline V lookup: CDR1 SGHNT, CDR2 YYREEE (reference sequence). This CDR3 has 13 residues. The CDR3 sequence: CASKARLNTGAFF. The CDR3 nucleotides are TGCGCCAGCAAAGCTCGGCTGAACACTGGAGCTTTCTTT.

As to this clone: Other nucleotide sequences from this sample produce the same CDR3. The chain is built from TRBV5-1 and TRBJ2-1, with TRBD2 matching over 14 bases. The V segment lost 1 base and the J segment 5 bases; nucleotides outside the gene matches: 2. The CDR3 has 16 amino acids. CDR1 is SGHRS, CDR2 YFSETQ, per germline. CDR3 sequence: CASSLTGLAGDNEQFF. The DNA for the CDR3 is TGCGCCAGCAGCTTGACGGGACTAGCGGGGGACAATGAGCAGTTCTTC.

The gene calls are TRBV2 and TRBJ1-5; D call uncertain. The germline V gene encodes CDR1 SNHLY and CDR2 FYNNEI. Trimming removed 8 bases at V and 4 bases at J, with 18 bases between. This CDR3 has 15 residues. The CDR3 sequence: CASGRDPQPNQPQHF. CDR3 nucleotides: TGTGCCAGCGGCCGGGATCCCCAGCCTAATCAGCCCCAGCATTTT.

Here the CDR3 reads CASSPTQGQYSGYTF. As DNA, the CDR3 is TGTGCCAGCTCACCAACCCAGGGTCAGTACAGTGGCTACACCTTC. The chain couples TRBV18 to TRBJ1-2, with D possibly matching TRBD1 (5 bases). V was cut by 2 bases and J by 7 bases, with 17 bases left in between. This CDR3 comprises 15 residues. Germline CDR1 and CDR2: KGHSH and LQKENI.

The chain couples TRBV7-8 to TRBJ2-1, with 10 positions matching TRBD1. Germline V gene lookup returns CDR1 SGHVS and CDR2 FQNEAQ. CDR3 length equals 13 residues. Unmatched junction bases numbered 10, after V lost 10 bases and J lost 10 bases. CDR3 loop: CATLPGQGREQFF. CDR3 bases: TGTGCCACCCTTCCGGGACAGGGGAGGGAGCAGTTCTTC.

The rearrangement joins TRBV7-8 to TRBJ1-5, with TRBD1 matching 9 bases. V dropped 5 bases and J dropped 0; count of bases not matched to a gene: 11. CDR1 is SGHVS, CDR2 FQNEAQ, per germline. This CDR3 region has 18 residues. CDR3 sequence: CASSKRTGAFHSNQPQHF. DNA for the CDR3: TGTGCCAGCAGCAAAAGGACAGGGGCCTTTCATAGCAATCAGCCCCAGCATTTT.

This clone appeared a few times. The gene calls are TRBV9 and TRBJ2-3; TRBD2 aligns across 9 bases. CDR1 is SGDLS and CDR2 is YYNGEE in the germline V gene. The CDR3 is made up of 15 amino acids. V trimming: 1 base; J trimming: 5 bases; junction bases outside the gene matches: 5. CDR3 in DNA: TGTGCCAGCAGCGTACTAGCGGGAATGGGAGATACGCAGTATTTT. Translation: CASSVLAGMGDTQYF.

This clone has just one count. The chain couples TRBV7-8 to TRBJ2-3; D gene unclear. The germline V gene has CDR1 SGHVS and CDR2 FQNEAQ. This CDR3 has 14 residues. Trimming cost V 1 base and J 6 bases, with 11 bases left between them. CDR3 DNA: TGTGCCAGCAGCTTAGAACCGGGTAGGGATACGCAGTATTTT. Residues: CASSLEPGRDTQYF.

The chain is built from TRBV2 and TRBJ1-1, with D perhaps TRBD1 (5 bases). The CDR3 totals 15 residues. V was trimmed by 1 base and J by 5 bases, leaving 14 bases between them. The germline V gene encodes CDR1 SNHLY and CDR2 FYNNEI. The DNA of the CDR3 is TGTGCCAGCAGTGAAGTTCGGGGGATAAGTACTGAAGCTTTCTTT. Translation: CASSEVRGISTEAFF. Complete variable domain (other parts from reference TRBV2 and TRBJ1-1): EPEVTQTPSHQVTQMGQEVILRCVPISNHLYFYWYRQILGQKVEFLVSFYNNEISEKSEIFDDQFSVERPDGSNFTLKIRSTKLEDSAMYFCASSEVRGISTEAFFGQGTRLTVV.

This clone came up once. J is TRBJ2-1 and V is TRBV7-8; maybe TRBD1 (7 bases). The V end was cut by 5 bases, the J end by 0 bases, with 17 bases between. Germline V lookup: CDR1 SGHVS, CDR2 FQNEAQ. This CDR3 has 17 amino acids. CDR3 in DNA: TGTGCCAGCAGCGCGATACAGGGGAGGAGCTCCTACAATGAGCAGTTCTTC. Amino acid sequence: CASSAIQGRSSYNEQFF.

The rearrangement links TRBV25-1 to TRBJ2-1; weak D call: TRBD1 (6 bases). V was clipped by 0 bases and J by 12 bases, with 18 bases between them. CDR3 length: 15 residues. The germline V gene encodes CDR1 MGHDK and CDR2 SYGVNS. This CDR3 is CASSEYSNRVQPQFF. CDR3 DNA: TGTGCCAGCAGTGAATATTCGAACAGGGTTCAGCCGCAGTTCTTC.

In this sample, this clone turned up a few times. This chain uses TRBV28 with TRBJ2-1; the match to TRBD1 covers 7 bases. Germline trimming cut 5 bases from V and 8 bases from J; bases unmatched to any gene: 12. Per the germline V gene, CDR1 is MDHEN and CDR2 is SYDVKM. The CDR3 length is 15 residues. The CDR3 sequence is CASSLRQGGQDEQFF. Written as DNA, the CDR3 is TGTGCCAGCAGTCTGCGACAGGGCGGCCAGGATGAGCAGTTCTTC.

Notes on this clone: In the same sample, other DNA sequences code for this CDR3. This rearrangement joins TRBV6-4 to TRBJ1-1, with TRBD1 matching over 7 bases. Trimming at V came to 6 bases and at J to 2 bases, leaving 3 bases not matched to a gene. This CDR3 contains 13 residues. The germline V gene has CDR1 MRHNA and CDR2 SNTAGT. CDR3 amino acids: CASRRTGNTEAFF. The CDR3, as DNA: TGTGCCAGCAGACGGACAGGTAACACTGAAGCTTTCTTT.

V is TRBV7-2 and J is TRBJ2-2; TRBD1 is a possible D gene (6 bases). This CDR3 is 15 amino acids long. V lost 1 base to trimming and J lost 0 bases, with 6 bases between them. Per the germline V gene, CDR1 is SGHTA and CDR2 is FQGNSA. The CDR3 reads CASSLGTANTGELFF. The CDR3 region has the DNA TGTGCCAGCAGCTTAGGGACAGCGAACACCGGGGAGCTGTTTTTT.

The chain carries TRBV20-1 and TRBJ2-7; D is uncertain. CDR3 size: 11 residues. The germline V gene has CDR1 DFQATT and CDR2 SNEGSKA (reference sequence). Trimming took off 5 bases at V and 0 bases at J, with 5 bases between the two ends. The CDR3 bases are TGCAGTGCTCTTAGCTCCTACGAGCAGTACTTC. It specifies CSALSSYEQYF.

This chain uses TRBV27 with TRBJ2-1; D gene ambiguous. The CDR3 covers 12 residues. CDR1 is MNHEY, CDR2 SMNVEV, per germline (reference sequence). The V and J ends lost 6 bases and 4 bases respectively, with 7 bases between them. This CDR3 is CASSSPYNEQFF. The CDR3 DNA is TGTGCCAGCAGCTCACCATACAATGAGCAGTTCTTC.

The chain carries TRBV25-1 and TRBJ2-5; 8 bases map to TRBD1. V lost 3 bases and J lost 4; bases outside the gene matches: 4. CDR1 and CDR2 from the germline V gene are MGHDK and SYGVNS. This CDR3 comprises 14 residues. CDR3 in amino acids: CASSEGQVGETQYF. The CDR3 DNA reads TGTGCCAGCAGTGAGGGACAGGTAGGAGAGACCCAGTACTTC.

There are a few counts of this clone. The rearrangement joins TRBV7-2 to TRBJ1-1; D may be TRBD1 (6 bases). The germline V gene encodes CDR1 SGHTA and CDR2 FQGNSA. The CDR3 has 14 residues. Trimming removed 4 bases at V and 2 bases at J, with 11 bases between. The CDR3 protein is CASSYTGINTEAFF. For the CDR3, the DNA is TGTGCCAGCAGCTATACAGGGATCAACACTGAAGCTTTCTTT.

This chain uses TRBV25-1 with TRBJ2-7; D may be TRBD1 (7 bases). V was pared by 5 bases and J by 9 bases, with 17 bases between. CDR3 length equals 13 residues. CDR1 and CDR2 (germline): MGHDK, SYGVNS. CDR3 loop: CASSLFAGGGQYF. The CDR3 nucleotides read TGTGCCAGCAGTCTCTTCGCAGGGGGAGGGCAGTACTTC.